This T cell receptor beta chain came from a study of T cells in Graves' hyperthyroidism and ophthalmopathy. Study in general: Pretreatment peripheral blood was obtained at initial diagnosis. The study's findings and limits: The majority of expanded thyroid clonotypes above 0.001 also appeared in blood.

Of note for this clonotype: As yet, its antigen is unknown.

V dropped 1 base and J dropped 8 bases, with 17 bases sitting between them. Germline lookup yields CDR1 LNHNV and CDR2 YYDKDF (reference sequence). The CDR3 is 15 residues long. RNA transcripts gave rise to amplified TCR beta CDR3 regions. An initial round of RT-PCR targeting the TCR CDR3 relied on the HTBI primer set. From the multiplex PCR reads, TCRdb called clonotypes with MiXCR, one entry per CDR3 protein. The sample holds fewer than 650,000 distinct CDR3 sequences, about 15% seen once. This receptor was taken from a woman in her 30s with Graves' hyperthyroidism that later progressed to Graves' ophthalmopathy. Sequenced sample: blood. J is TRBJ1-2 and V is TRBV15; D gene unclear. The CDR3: CATSRVREGSSGYTF. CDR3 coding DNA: TGTGCCACCAGCAGAGTCCGGGAAGGATCAAGCGGCTACACCTTC.